This record covers a single TCR beta chain. The antigen is undetermined. The data were taken from a study of early T cells in non-severe SARS-CoV-2 infection. Study details: Sequenced bulk RNA came from whole blood that was unsorted, and chains were unpaired.

Study-level findings and limits: VDJdb-based matching was biased toward anti-spike CD8 responses and missed private and CD4 specificities.

The CDR3 is made up of 14 amino acids. The V and J ends lost 7 bases and 6 bases, in that order; junction bases with no gene match: 10. Germline CDR1 reads MNHEY; CDR2 reads SVGAGI. The TCR library protocol was used to attach unique molecular identifiers. These identifiers were attached to individual cDNA molecules. TCRdb reprocessed the 5' RACE reads with MiXCR, giving one entry per CDR3 protein. The data show 70,000 or so distinct CDR3 sequences, over 9% seen once. The sequence was obtained from an adult who was a healthcare worker with PCR-confirmed SARS-CoV-2 infection or an uninfected control (not recorded which). This chain connects TRBV6-5 to TRBJ1-2; 8 positions match TRBD1. The specimen was whole blood. This CDR3 is CASTNRGIWNGYTF. CDR3 bases: TGTGCCAGCACCAACAGGGGGATCTGGAATGGCTACACCTTC.